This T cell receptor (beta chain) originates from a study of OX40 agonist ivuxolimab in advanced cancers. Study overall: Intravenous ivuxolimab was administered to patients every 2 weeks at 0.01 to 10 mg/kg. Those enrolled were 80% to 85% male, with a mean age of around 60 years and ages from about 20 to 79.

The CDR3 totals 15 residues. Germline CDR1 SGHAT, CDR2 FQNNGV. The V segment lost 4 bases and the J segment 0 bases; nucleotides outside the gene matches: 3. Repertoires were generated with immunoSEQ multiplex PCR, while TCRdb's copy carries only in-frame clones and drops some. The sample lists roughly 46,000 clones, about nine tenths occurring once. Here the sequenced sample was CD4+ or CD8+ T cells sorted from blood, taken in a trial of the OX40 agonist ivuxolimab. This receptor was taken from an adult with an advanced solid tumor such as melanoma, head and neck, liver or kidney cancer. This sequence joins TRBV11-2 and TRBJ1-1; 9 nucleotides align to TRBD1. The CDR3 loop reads CASSYRGRLNTEAFF. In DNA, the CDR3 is TGTGCCAGCAGCTACAGGGGGCGATTGAACACTGAAGCTTTCTTT.